This T cell receptor beta chain came from a study of human T cells and chemical hapten exposure. Study overall: Yields of TCR per sample differed, chiefly owing to small differences in pooled library volume.

The CDR3 has 14 amino acids. The germline V gene encodes CDR1 SEHNR and CDR2 FQNEAQ (reference sequence). Trimming at V came to 5 bases and at J to 4 bases, leaving 6 bases not matched to a gene. The library tagged individual cDNA molecules with unique molecular identifiers. TCRdb reanalysed the 5' RACE reads using MiXCR and keeps one entry per CDR3 protein. This table holds 95,000 to 120,000 distinct CDR3 sequences, approximately 20% found once. Extraction yielded total RNA from whole blood (unfractionated). J is TRBJ2-7 and V is TRBV7-9, with 9 positions matching TRBD2. This TCR was recovered from a human donor in good health. CDR3 sequence (DNA): TGTGCCAGCAGCACGGGACTAGCTGTGTACGAGCAGTACTTC. Translating it yields CASSTGLAVYEQYF.